This T cell receptor (beta chain) was identified in a study of OX40 agonist ivuxolimab in advanced cancers. For the study at large: One patient with hepatocellular carcinoma and two with cutaneous melanoma, three in all, had partial responses.

Germline CDR1 and CDR2: SSHAT and FNYEAQ (reference sequence). The CDR3 spans 13 residues. V lost 4 bases to trimming and J lost 6 bases, with 10 bases between them. Here immunoSEQ multiplex PCR was the method, and the copy in TCRdb shows in-frame clones only, minus some. This table holds around 66,000 clones, roughly 80% found once. The chain uses TRBV7-7 and TRBJ2-1; D is uncertain. This material consisted of CD4+ or CD8+ T cells sorted from blood, taken in a trial of the OX40 agonist ivuxolimab. The receptor was derived from an adult with an advanced solid tumor such as melanoma, head and neck, liver or kidney cancer. The CDR3 region is CASSSSPGNEQFF. The CDR3 coding sequence is TGTGCCAGCAGCTCCAGCCCCGGCAATGAGCAGTTCTTC.